The next 30 T cell receptor beta chains were all read from a single sample in a study of long-term antiretroviral therapy in people with HIV. Running of the v3.0 immunoSEQ assay took place at survey level. TCRdb's copy holds only in-frame clones and misses some; the assay was immunoSEQ multiplex PCR. The sample has under 40,000 clones; roughly 82% are singletons. The sample consisted of unsorted PBMCs, taken 0.3 years after starting antiretroviral therapy. These receptors were taken from a man between 18 and 29 years old with HIV.

This chain connects TRBV5-4 to TRBJ1-1; possibly TRBD1 for D (5 bases). The V gene's germline CDR1 is SGHNT and CDR2 YYREEE (reference sequence). The CDR3 is 13 residues long. Trimming removed 5 bases from V and 10 bases from J, with 18 bases in between. DNA of the CDR3: TGTGCCAGCAGACAAACCATTGGGGGGAGAGCTTTCTTT. Its translation is CASRQTIGGRAFF.

V is TRBV7-9 and J is TRBJ2-1; 7 nucleotides align to TRBD2. This CDR3 has 14 amino acids. Germline lookup yields CDR1 SEHNR and CDR2 FQNEAQ (reference sequence). V lost 6 bases, J lost 5 bases, and 7 bases stayed unmatched. CDR3 amino acids: CASRASGVNNEQFF. CDR3 sequence (DNA): TGTGCCAGCAGGGCTAGCGGTGTAAACAATGAGCAGTTCTTC.

The CDR3: CASSELGTGFVYEQYF. Written as DNA, the CDR3 is TGTGCCAGCAGTGAACTGGGGACAGGGTTTGTATACGAGCAGTACTTC. The rearrangement links TRBV6-1 to TRBJ2-7, with 9 positions matching TRBD1. CDR1 and CDR2 (germline): MNHNS, SASEGT. There are 16 residues in the CDR3. After removal of 2 bases from V and 4 bases from J, the junction contained 9 bases not matched to a gene.

The chain recombines TRBV11-2 with TRBJ2-3; 10 bases fit TRBD2. The CDR3 runs to 15 residues. The germline V gene has CDR1 SGHAT and CDR2 FQNNGV. V dropped 8 bases and J dropped 5; count of bases not matched to a gene: 10. The CDR3 DNA is TGTGCCAGCGCACCACTAGCGGGAAAGAGAGATACGCAGTATTTT. Protein sequence: CASAPLAGKRDTQYF.

This chain uses TRBV28 with TRBJ1-2, with 8 bases identical to TRBD1. The CDR3 length is 14 residues. The germline gives CDR1 MDHEN, CDR2 SYDVKM. The J segment lost 4 bases and the V segment lost 5 bases, leaving 6 bases of the junction unmatched. The CDR3 nucleotides read TGTGCCAGCAGTCCCGGACAGGGAAGCTATGGCTACACCTTC. It encodes CASSPGQGSYGYTF.

This sequence joins TRBV6-1 and TRBJ2-4, with D possibly being TRBD2 (6 bases). Trimming stripped 4 bases from V and 7 bases from J, with 11 bases between. CDR1 and CDR2 from the germline V gene are MNHNS and SASEGT. CDR3 size: 13 residues. The CDR3 is CASSGTAGNIQYF. DNA for the CDR3: TGTGCCAGCAGTGGGACGGCGGGGAACATTCAGTACTTC.

The chain recombines TRBV7-3 with TRBJ2-1; TRBD2 matches 8 bases. This CDR3 has 14 amino acids. V dropped 3 bases and J dropped 9; count of bases not matched to a gene: 7. Germline V gene data show CDR1 as SGHTA and CDR2 as FQGTGA. As DNA, the CDR3 is TGTGCCAGCAGCTTGTCCGGGGGGGCCGGTGAGCAGTTCTTC. This codes for CASSLSGGAGEQFF.

The genes are TRBV9 and TRBJ2-5; either TRBD1 or TRBD2 may fit D (6 bases each). The CDR3 covers 16 residues. V was shortened by 4 bases and J by 7 bases, with 23 bases between the two germline ends. In germline, CDR1 is SGDLS, CDR2 YYNGEE. The CDR3: CASSPGGGRSLVTQYF. CDR3 nucleotide sequence: TGTGCCAGCAGCCCCGGTGGGGGGCGAAGTCTAGTGACCCAGTACTTC.

V is TRBV14 and J is TRBJ1-2; no firm D call. V was shortened by 3 bases and J by 7 bases, with 9 bases between the two germline ends. Per germline, CDR1 SGHDN and CDR2 FVKESK. The CDR3 consists of 12 residues. The CDR3 bases are TGTGCCAGCAGCCAGGCAGGTGGTGGCTACACCTTC. This encodes CASSQAGGGYTF.

V is TRBV11-2 and J is TRBJ2-1; unclear D gene. V lost 2 bases to trimming and J lost 7 bases, with 9 bases between them. CDR1 is SGHAT and CDR2 is FQNNGV in the germline V gene. There are 13 residues in the CDR3. CDR3 sequence reads: CASSLLGGNEQFF. In DNA form, the CDR3 reads TGTGCCAGCAGCTTACTAGGCGGTAATGAGCAGTTCTTC. Full variable domain (remainder filled in from reference TRBV11-2 and TRBJ2-1): EAGVAQSPRYKIIEKRQSVAFWCNPISGHATLYWYQQILGQGPKLLIQFQNNGVVDDSQLPKDRFSAERLKGVDSTLKIQPAKLEDSAVYLCASSLLGGNEQFFGPGTRLTVL.

The rearrangement uses TRBV7-2 and TRBJ2-3, with 12 bases aligning to TRBD2. The CDR3 extends over 17 amino acids. Losses at the gene ends were 4 bases for V and 2 bases for J; bases not matched to a gene: 7. Germline values: CDR1 SGHTA, CDR2 FQGNSA. The CDR3, as DNA: TGTGCCAGCAGCTCCACTAGCGGGAGGTTCCTCACAGATACGCAGTATTTT. The encoded protein is CASSSTSGRFLTDTQYF.

The chain joins TRBV6-5 to TRBJ2-3; TRBD1 agrees at 9 bases. The V and J ends lost 5 bases and 1 base, in that order; junction bases with no gene match: 4. Germline V lookup: CDR1 MNHEY, CDR2 SVGAGI. This CDR3 region has 15 residues. CDR3 protein: CASSAWTGGTDTQYF. CDR3 nucleotides: TGTGCCAGCAGTGCCTGGACAGGGGGCACAGATACGCAGTATTTT.

The chain uses TRBV4-2 and TRBJ2-3, with TRBD1 as a possible D gene (6 bases). The germline gives CDR1 LGHNA, CDR2 YNFKEQ. The V gene lost 2 bases and the J gene lost 6 bases, with 6 bases spanning the gap. This CDR3 is built from 12 residues. The CDR3 loop is CASSQTGDTQYF. The CDR3 nucleotides read TGTGCCAGCAGCCAAACAGGGGATACGCAGTATTTT.

V usage is TRBV30 and J usage is TRBJ1-6, with 8 bases aligning to TRBD1. Per the germline V gene, CDR1 is GTSNPN and CDR2 is SVGIG (reference sequence). V trimming: 2 bases; J trimming: 8 bases; junction bases outside the gene matches: 5. The CDR3 runs to 14 residues. The CDR3 sequence is CAWSQGQEHSPLHF. In DNA form, the CDR3 reads TGTGCCTGGAGTCAGGGACAGGAGCATTCACCCCTCCACTTT.

The J gene is TRBJ2-7, the V gene TRBV18; the D gene is possibly TRBD1 (7 bases). The CDR3 has 13 residues. Germline V gene sequence: CDR1 KGHSH, CDR2 LQKENI. Trimming removed 8 bases from V and 6 bases from J, with 17 bases in between. CDR3 loop: CASLSSGDSEQYF. The CDR3 bases are TGTGCCAGCCTCTCTTCGGGGGACAGCGAGCAGTACTTC.

The chain combines TRBV19 with TRBJ1-2; D unresolved. Between the trimmed V and J ends, which lost 4 bases and 6 bases, there was a span of 15 bases. The length of the CDR3 is 14 residues. The V gene's germline CDR1 is LNHDA and CDR2 SQIVND (reference sequence). CDR3 sequence reads: CASSTGEKADGYTF. The CDR3 coding sequence is TGTGCCAGTAGTACCGGGGAGAAGGCGGATGGCTACACCTTC.

The J gene is TRBJ2-2, the V gene TRBV7-6; 9 nucleotides align to TRBD2. Looked up from germline, CDR1 is SGHVS and CDR2 is FNYEAQ. The CDR3 totals 16 residues. With V trimmed by 0 bases and J by 5 bases, 4 bases remained unmatched. CDR3 residues: CASSLALAGNTGELFF. DNA for the CDR3: TGTGCCAGCAGCTTAGCACTAGCGGGCAATACCGGGGAGCTGTTTTTT.

V usage is TRBV6-1 and J usage is TRBJ1-4; no clear D gene. V was shortened by 4 bases and J by 2 bases, with 11 bases between the two germline ends. In germline, CDR1 is MNHNS, CDR2 SASEGT. This CDR3 has 15 residues. The CDR3 spells CASSVVLSTNEKLFF. The CDR3 DNA is TGTGCCAGCAGTGTCGTCTTGTCCACTAATGAAAAACTGTTTTTT.

The chain couples TRBV19 to TRBJ2-2; 8 bases match TRBD1. Germline V lookup: CDR1 LNHDA, CDR2 SQIVND (reference sequence). There are 16 residues in the CDR3. Trimming at V came to 5 bases and at J to 0 bases, leaving 5 bases not matched to a gene. The CDR3 coding sequence is TGTGCCAGTAGTGGGATGACAGGGGCGAACACCGGGGAGCTGTTTTTT. Protein: CASSGMTGANTGELFF.

This clone was recorded once. The chain employs TRBV6-5 and TRBJ2-2; D possibly corresponds to TRBD2 (6 bases). The CDR3 is made up of 14 amino acids. V gave up 2 bases and J gave up 7 bases, with 11 bases separating them. Per the germline V gene, CDR1 is MNHEY and CDR2 is SVGAGI. CDR3: CASSYTSGRGELFF. As DNA, the CDR3 is TGTGCCAGCAGTTACACCAGCGGGCGCGGGGAGCTGTTTTTT.

This clone was seen only once. The chain carries TRBV19 and TRBJ1-1, with D tentatively TRBD1 (5 bases). The length of the CDR3 is 15 residues. Germline lookup yields CDR1 LNHDA and CDR2 SQIVND (reference sequence). V was pared by 6 bases and J by 1 base, with 15 bases between. The CDR3 sequence is CASSAFAGGNTEAFF. The CDR3 DNA reads TGTGCCAGTAGCGCATTTGCTGGGGGGAACACTGAAGCTTTCTTT.

V gene TRBV7-8 combines with J gene TRBJ1-2, with unresolved D. In germline, CDR1 is SGHVS, CDR2 FQNEAQ. This CDR3 comprises 15 residues. Between the trimmed V and J ends, which lost 5 bases and 4 bases, there was a span of 17 bases. CDR3 protein: CASSGLTWIGYGYTF. The CDR3 nucleotides are TGTGCCAGCAGCGGCTTGACATGGATCGGCTATGGCTACACCTTC.

The genes are TRBV6-5 and TRBJ1-1, with D tentatively TRBD1 (5 bases). The CDR3 loop spans 14 amino acids. Trimming removed 4 bases from V and 3 bases from J, with 12 bases in between. Per the germline V gene, CDR1 is MNHEY and CDR2 is SVGAGI. The CDR3 is CASSFRVGHTEAFF. CDR3 bases: TGTGCCAGCAGTTTCAGGGTGGGGCACACTGAAGCTTTCTTT.

This chain joins TRBV11-2 and TRBJ1-3; D remains ambiguous. V lost 1 base and J 8 bases, leaving 3 bases between the germline ends. Per germline, CDR1 SGHAT and CDR2 FQNNGV. The CDR3 length is 11 residues. The CDR3: CASSLGDTIYF. The CDR3 coding sequence is TGTGCCAGCAGCTTAGGGGACACCATATATTTT. The variable domain in full, with the rest retrieved from reference TRBV11-2 and TRBJ1-3, is EAGVAQSPRYKIIEKRQSVAFWCNPISGHATLYWYQQILGQGPKLLIQFQNNGVVDDSQLPKDRFSAERLKGVDSTLKIQPAKLEDSAVYLCASSLGDTIYFGEGSWLTVV.

This clone was counted only a few times. This sample includes further DNA sequences coding for the same CDR3. The chain combines TRBV29-1 with TRBJ2-3; maybe TRBD1 (6 bases). Germline V gives CDR1 SQVTM, CDR2 ANQGSEA. The V end was cut by 3 bases, the J end by 2 bases, with 12 bases between. CDR3 length: 14 residues. The CDR3 spells CSVEGQGYTDTQYF. Here the CDR3 DNA reads TGCAGCGTTGAGGGCCAGGGGTACACAGATACGCAGTATTTT.

The chain joins TRBV4-2 to TRBJ2-3; D call uncertain. V lost 4 bases to trimming and J lost 2 bases, with 10 bases between them. The CDR3 has 14 residues. Per the germline V gene, CDR1 is LGHNA and CDR2 is YNFKEQ. CDR3 sequence reads: CASSPGTNTDTQYF. In DNA form, the CDR3 reads TGTGCCAGCAGCCCCGGCACTAACACAGATACGCAGTATTTT.

The chain uses TRBV18 and TRBJ2-3, with D perhaps matching TRBD2 (6 bases). V lost 2 bases, J lost 4 bases, and 10 bases lay in between. The CDR3 has 14 amino acids. Germline CDR1 KGHSH, CDR2 LQKENI. In DNA form, the CDR3 reads TGTGCCAGCTCACCAAACGGGACTCCAGATACGCAGTATTTT. Amino acids: CASSPNGTPDTQYF.

This chain connects TRBV4-2 to TRBJ2-7; D perhaps matches TRBD2 (6 bases). The length of the CDR3 is 17 residues. Per the germline V gene, CDR1 is LGHNA and CDR2 is YNFKEQ. V dropped 0 bases and J dropped 2 bases, with 17 bases sitting between them. In DNA, the CDR3 is TGTGCCAGCAGCCAAGATTTAGGCGGACTACTGACCTACGAGCAGTACTTC. It translates to CASSQDLGGLLTYEQYF.

The chain recombines TRBV7-2 with TRBJ2-7; tentatively, D is TRBD2 (5 bases). CDR3 size: 13 residues. V gave up 5 bases and J gave up 3 bases, with 11 bases separating them. CDR1 SGHTA and CDR2 FQGNSA come from the germline V gene. CDR3 DNA sequence: TGTGCCAGCAGCCCTGGACTTCTCTACGAGCAGTACTTC. Its translation is CASSPGLLYEQYF.

This sequence joins TRBV6-5 and TRBJ1-2; no clear D. There are 11 residues in the CDR3. Germline values: CDR1 MNHEY, CDR2 SVGAGI. The V and J ends lost 2 bases and 7 bases respectively, with 5 bases between them. The CDR3 loop is CASSYPGGYTF. In DNA form, the CDR3 reads TGTGCCAGCAGTTACCCGGGTGGCTACACCTTC.